These 21 T cell receptor beta chains were all obtained from the same sample, sequenced in a study of T cells in tuberculosis. The method was immunoSEQ multiplex PCR; TCRdb's version includes in-frame clones alone and lacks a portion of them. Of some 34,000 clones listed, around 97% are singletons. Sequences were obtained from PBMCs. The origin of the receptors is a donor under 30 with latent tuberculosis or without tuberculosis infection.

V gene TRBV27 combines with J gene TRBJ2-1; the D gene is possibly TRBD2 (6 bases). The V end lost 5 bases, the J end lost 6 bases, and 17 bases lay between the germline ends. Germline V CDR1 and CDR2: MNHEY, SMNVEV (reference sequence). The CDR3 contains 15 residues. CDR3 coding DNA: TGTGCCAGCAGTCACTTTTTGACTAGTGTCAATGAGCAGTTCTTC. Amino acids: CASSHFLTSVNEQFF.

This clone was detected once. The gene calls are TRBV5-1 and TRBJ2-1, with TRBD2 matching over 11 bases. The length of the CDR3 is 16 residues. The germline gives CDR1 SGHRS, CDR2 YFSETQ. The ends lost 4 bases at V and 7 bases at J; junction bases unmatched: 10. The CDR3 coding sequence is TGCGCCAGCAGCCCCCAACTAGCGGGAGTTGGAAATGAGCAGTTCTTC. This translates into CASSPQLAGVGNEQFF.

This chain uses TRBV5-1 with TRBJ2-3, with D uncertain. There are 14 residues in the CDR3. The germline V gene encodes CDR1 SGHRS and CDR2 YFSETQ. V lost 1 base to trimming and J lost 1 base, with 7 bases between them. This CDR3 reads CASSLQRRTDTQYF. The DNA for the CDR3 is TGCGCCAGCAGCTTGCAGCGTCGCACAGATACGCAGTATTTT.

The gene calls are TRBV6-5 and TRBJ2-2; possible D gene TRBD1, 5 bases. Looked up from germline, CDR1 is MNHEY and CDR2 is SVGAGI. V lost 2 bases and J lost 5, with 12 bases in between. This CDR3 spans 15 amino acids. CDR3 in amino acids: CASSYGALWTGELFF. The CDR3 DNA sequence: TGTGCCAGCAGTTACGGGGCTCTTTGGACCGGGGAGCTGTTTTTT.

The chain recombines TRBV9 with TRBJ2-1; 9 bases map to TRBD1. The J segment lost 4 bases and the V segment lost 4 bases, leaving 3 bases of the junction unmatched. CDR1 and CDR2 from the germline V gene are SGDLS and YYNGEE. CDR3 length: 14 residues. The CDR3 loop reads CASSPGTGYNEQFF. As DNA, the CDR3 is TGTGCCAGCAGCCCGGGGACAGGGTACAATGAGCAGTTCTTC. The full variable domain, with the rest looked up from reference TRBV9 and TRBJ2-1, is DSGVTQTPKHLITATGQRVTLRCSPRSGDLSVYWYQQSLDQGLQFLIQYYNGEERAKGNILERFSAQQFPDLHSELNLSSLELGDSALYFCASSPGTGYNEQFFGPGTRLTVL.

The genes are TRBV5-1 and TRBJ2-5; weak D call: TRBD2 (5 bases). The CDR3 is 15 amino acids. The germline V gene encodes CDR1 SGHRS and CDR2 YFSETQ. Trimming pared 1 base from V and 0 bases from J, leaving 10 bases between. CDR3: CASSLRGHDQETQYF. The CDR3, as DNA: TGCGCCAGCAGCTTGAGAGGGCACGACCAAGAGACCCAGTACTTC.

This chain uses TRBV25-1 with TRBJ2-7; TRBD1 aligns across 9 bases. The CDR3 is made up of 14 amino acids. Germline CDR1 MGHDK, CDR2 SYGVNS. Trimming took 5 bases from V and 5 from J; bases not matched to a gene: 7. The CDR3 DNA sequence: TGTGCCAGCAGTTTCCCGGGACAGGGAGACGAGCAGTACTTC. It codes for CASSFPGQGDEQYF.

V gene TRBV29-1 combines with J gene TRBJ2-1; 9 positions agree with TRBD1. This CDR3 spans 12 amino acids. Germline assignment: CDR1 SQVTM and CDR2 ANQGSEA. V lost 7 bases, J lost 10 bases, and 8 bases stayed unmatched. The CDR3 DNA follows: TGCAGCGCTGCGACAGGGGGAAGGGAGCAGTTCTTC. This gives the protein CSAATGGREQFF.

The chain is built from TRBV5-1 and TRBJ2-3, with 10 bases aligning to TRBD2. This CDR3 has 15 amino acids. After removal of 5 bases from V and 3 bases from J, the junction contained 6 bases not matched to a gene. Germline V CDR1 and CDR2: SGHRS, YFSETQ. The chain's CDR3 is CASRRAGGRTDTQYF. The DNA for the CDR3 is TGCGCCAGCAGGAGAGCGGGGGGGCGGACAGATACGCAGTATTTT.

This sequence joins TRBV9 and TRBJ2-5; TRBD1 matches 8 bases. Per germline, CDR1 SGDLS and CDR2 YYNGEE. The CDR3 runs to 14 residues. V lost 4 bases and J lost 7; bases outside the gene matches: 9. The CDR3 coding sequence is TGTGCCAGCAGCACAGGGGGACAGAAGGGGACCCAGTACTTC. Its protein is CASSTGGQKGTQYF.

The J gene is TRBJ2-1, the V gene TRBV18; 9 bases line up with TRBD2. V dropped 0 bases and J dropped 5; count of bases not matched to a gene: 5. The CDR3 covers 16 residues. Per germline, CDR1 KGHSH and CDR2 LQKENI. CDR3: CASSPPLAGSDNEQFF. The CDR3 bases are TGTGCCAGCTCACCACCCCTAGCGGGGTCAGACAATGAGCAGTTCTTC.

The V gene is TRBV13, the J gene TRBJ2-1; 7 positions agree with TRBD1. Trimming removed 3 bases from V and 9 bases from J; junction bases left unmatched: 8. The CDR3 length is 14 residues. The V gene's germline CDR1 is PRHDT and CDR2 FYEKMQ (reference sequence). The CDR3 is CASSFPSTGSEQFF. CDR3 nucleotide sequence: TGTGCCAGCAGCTTCCCCTCGACAGGGAGTGAGCAGTTCTTC.

The rearrangement joins TRBV25-1 to TRBJ2-3; D uncertain. CDR3 length equals 13 residues. V was clipped by 6 bases and J by 1 base, with 8 bases between them. The germline V gene encodes CDR1 MGHDK and CDR2 SYGVNS. The DNA for the CDR3 is TGTGCCAGCAGCCCTCCCGGCACAGATACGCAGTATTTT. Translating gives CASSPPGTDTQYF. Combining the CDR3 with reference TRBV25-1 and TRBJ2-3 gives the whole variable domain EADIYQTPRYLVIGTGKKITLECSQTMGHDKMYWYQQDPGMELHLIHYSYGVNSTEKGDLSSESTVSRIRTEHFPLTLESARPSHTSQYLCASSPPGTDTQYFGPGTRLTVL.

The V call is TRBV19, the J call TRBJ1-2; maybe TRBD1 (5 bases). The germline gives CDR1 LNHDA, CDR2 SQIVND (reference sequence). The CDR3 loop spans 15 amino acids. Trimming pared 4 bases from V and 7 bases from J, leaving 19 bases between. The CDR3, as DNA: TGTGCCAGTAGTAGTTCAACGGGGGTTTCGGGTGGCTACACCTTC. Translating it yields CASSSSTGVSGGYTF.

The DNA for the CDR3 is TGTGCCAGCAGTGTAATAGGACTAGACTACAATGAGCAGTTCTTC. Protein product: CASSVIGLDYNEQFF. The V call is TRBV6-1, the J call TRBJ2-1, with 7 bases identical to TRBD2. The trim removed 4 bases at V and 3 bases at J, leaving 6 bases unmatched. Looked up from germline, CDR1 is MNHNS and CDR2 is SASEGT. This CDR3 is 15 amino acids long.

This clone was seen just once. This CDR3 reads CATSRDTIAYGYTF. The DNA for the CDR3 is TGTGCCACCAGCAGAGATACTATTGCCTATGGCTACACCTTC. The genes are TRBV15 and TRBJ1-2; D gene uncertain. The CDR3 runs 14 residues. The V gene lost 0 bases and the J gene lost 4 bases, with 9 bases spanning the gap. CDR1 is LNHNV, CDR2 YYDKDF, per germline (reference sequence).

This rearrangement joins TRBV7-8 to TRBJ1-5; D is perhaps TRBD1 (6 bases). The CDR3 spans 14 residues. V shed 3 bases and J shed 5 bases, with 11 bases lying between them. Germline CDR1 is SGHVS and CDR2 is FQNEAQ. The CDR3 here is CASSFRRGDQPQHF. The CDR3 DNA follows: TGTGCCAGCAGCTTCCGCAGGGGAGATCAGCCCCAGCATTTT.

This CDR3 reads CASSLGRGRASAFF. In nucleotides, the CDR3 is TGTGCCAGCAGCTTAGGCAGGGGGCGGGCGTCGGCTTTCTTT. The chain employs TRBV7-9 and TRBJ1-1; 8 bases fit TRBD1. V lost 1 base and J lost 11; bases outside the gene matches: 9. CDR1 and CDR2 (germline): SEHNR, FQNEAQ (reference sequence). This CDR3 has 14 residues.

The chain employs TRBV6-5 and TRBJ2-3; the match to TRBD1 covers 8 bases. V lost 5 bases to trimming and J lost 6 bases; unmatched junction nucleotides: 7. CDR3 length equals 14 residues. Looked up from germline, CDR1 is MNHEY and CDR2 is SVGAGI. The CDR3 here is CASSTRGLGDTQYF. DNA of the CDR3: TGTGCCAGCAGTACCAGGGGGCTCGGGGATACGCAGTATTTT.

This chain uses TRBV28 with TRBJ1-2; perhaps TRBD1 as D (5 bases). Germline CDR1 and CDR2: MDHEN and SYDVKM. Trimming cost V 4 bases and J 7 bases, with 7 bases left between them. The CDR3 has 11 amino acids. The chain's CDR3 is CASSSGPGYTF. CDR3 coding DNA: TGTGCCAGCAGTTCAGGGCCTGGCTACACCTTC.

The count of this clone is one. The chain carries TRBV4-1 and TRBJ2-1, with TRBD1 identical over 9 bases. CDR1 and CDR2 from the germline V gene are MGHRA and YSYEKL. CDR3 size: 15 residues. Losses at the gene ends were 3 bases for V and 9 bases for J; bases not matched to a gene: 9. CDR3 nucleotides: TGCGCCAGCAGCCACGGGACAGGGTCCCGAGGTGAGCAGTTCTTC. Translated: CASSHGTGSRGEQFF.